These T cell receptor beta chains were read from a single sample in a study of breast tumors, draining lymph nodes, adjacent tissues. TCRdb processed the multiplex PCR reads anew with MiXCR; each CDR3 protein has one entry. Of under 350,000 distinct CDR3 sequences in the sample, roughly 30% were seen once. Sequenced input: axillary lymph node tissue. Receptor source: a female donor with breast cancer. Some clones in this sample may be carry-over from other donors' samples. CDR3s include the opening cysteine and the closing phenylalanine or tryptophan. A D gene is named only where the DNA matches it firmly. Some rows mark clone size as missing; the rest say once, few, many or name a class of expanded clone.

many	TRBD2	TRBV9	TRBJ2-5	CASSAIPSGIETQYF	TGTGCCAGCAGCGCGATACCTAGCGGGATCGAGACCCAGTACTTC
NA	TRBD1	TRBV6-2/TRBV6-3	TRBJ2-7	CASKGQATYEQYF	TGTGCCAGCAAGGGACAGGCGACCTACGAGCAGTACTTC
NA	TRBD2	TRBV20-1	TRBJ2-5	CSARDPVSGTHQETQYF	TGCAGTGCTAGAGATCCCGTAAGCGGGACCCACCAAGAGACCCAGTACTTC
NA	NA	TRBV12-3/TRBV12-4	TRBJ1-1	CASSPGGSTEAFF	TGTGCCAGCAGCCCTGGAGGAAGCACTGAAGCTTTCTTT
many	NA	TRBV18	TRBJ2-3	CASSPGADTQYF	TGCGCCAGCAGCCCGGGGGCCGATACGCAGTATTTT
NA	TRBD2	TRBV11-2	TRBJ2-5	CATSRREAQYF	TGTGCCACCAGTCGGCGGGAGGCCCAGTATTTC
many	TRBD2	TRBV2	TRBJ2-7	CASSERGGGRTSYEQYF	TGTGCCAGCAGTGAACGGGGGGGCGGGAGGACCTCCTACGAGCAGTACTTC
many	TRBD2	TRBV29-1	TRBJ2-2	CSVEDPWTSGRPNTGELFF	TGCAGCGTTGAAGACCCCTGGACTAGCGGGAGGCCAAACACCGGGGAGCTGTTTTTT
NA	NA	TRBV5-1	TRBJ2-7	CASSLGRTYDQYF	TGCGCCAGCAGCTTGGGGCGGACCTACGACCAGTACTTC
many	TRBD2	TRBV11-2	TRBJ2-5	CASSPKGGLAGEWETQYF	TGTGCCAGCAGCCCGAAAGGGGGACTAGCGGGAGAATGGGAGACCCAGTACTTC
many	NA	TRBV20-1	TRBJ2-3	CSYWVTDTQYF	TGCAGTTATTGGGTTACGGATACGCAGTATTTT
NA	NA	TRBV30	TRBJ1-3	CAGRGYTSGNTIYF	TGTGCCGGACGCGGATACACCTCTGGAAACACCATATATTTT
many	NA	TRBV5-1	TRBJ1-4	CASSRDSPNEKLFF	TGCGCCAGCAGCAGAGACAGTCCTAATGAAAAACTGTTTTTT
many	NA	TRBV7-9	TRBJ2-1	CASSLLAQVDAEQFF	TGTGCCAGCAGCTTACTAGCACAGGTTGACGCTGAGCAGTTCTTC
NA	TRBD2	TRBV10-1	TRBJ2-3	CASSGLAGGRNTDTQYF	TGCGCCAGCAGTGGACTAGCGGGAGGGCGAAACACAGATACGCAGTATTTT
many	TRBD1	TRBV6-5	TRBJ1-2	CASKGTVYGYTF	TGTGCCAGCAAGGGGACAGTCTATGGCTACACCTTC
many	NA	TRBV6-5	TRBJ2-3	CASSYRASSTDTQYF	TGTGCCAGCAGTTACAGGGCTTCCTCCACAGATACGCAGTATTTT
NA	NA	TRBV19	TRBJ1-1	CASSISLGRGNTEAFF	TGTGCCAGTAGTATAAGTCTCGGGAGAGGGAACACTGAAGCTTTCTTT
NA	NA	TRBV20-1	TRBJ2-3	CSARAGETDTQYF	TGCAGTGCTAGAGCGGGAGAAACAGATACGCAGTATTTT
many	NA	TRBV24-1	TRBJ2-1	CATSEGTTYNEQFF	TGTGCCACCAGTGAAGGGACGACCTACAATGAGCAGTTCTTC
NA	NA	TRBV12-3/TRBV12-4	TRBJ2-5	CASRGSGTQYF	TGTGCCAGCAGGGGATCAGGGACCCAGTACTTC
many	NA	TRBV6-1	TRBJ1-4	CASSLLVGNEKLFF	TGTGCCAGCAGCTTACTGGTGGGGAATGAAAAACTGTTTTTT
NA	TRBD1	TRBV10-1	TRBJ1-5	CASRLTGGGNQPQHF	TGCGCCAGCAGGTTGACAGGGGGCGGCAATCAGCCCCAGCATTTT
NA	NA	TRBV10-2	TRBJ1-2	CASSESGGPGNYGYTF	TGCGCCAGCAGTGAGTCGGGTGGGCCGGGTAACTATGGCTACACCTTC